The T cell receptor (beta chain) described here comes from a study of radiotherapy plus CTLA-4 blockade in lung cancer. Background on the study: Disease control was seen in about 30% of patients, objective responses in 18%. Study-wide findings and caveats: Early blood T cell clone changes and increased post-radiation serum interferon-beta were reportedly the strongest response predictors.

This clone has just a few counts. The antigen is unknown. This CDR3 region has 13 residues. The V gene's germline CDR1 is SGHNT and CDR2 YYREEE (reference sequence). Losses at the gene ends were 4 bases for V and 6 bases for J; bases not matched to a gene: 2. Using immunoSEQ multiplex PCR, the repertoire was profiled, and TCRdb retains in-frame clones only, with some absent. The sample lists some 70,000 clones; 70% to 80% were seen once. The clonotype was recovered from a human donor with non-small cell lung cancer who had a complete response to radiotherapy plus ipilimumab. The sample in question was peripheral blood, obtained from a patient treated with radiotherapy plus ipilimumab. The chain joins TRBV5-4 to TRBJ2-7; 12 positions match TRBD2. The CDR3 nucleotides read TGTGCCAGCAGCGGGGGACTAGCGGGCGAGCAGTACGTC. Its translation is CASSGGLAGEQYV.